This T cell receptor (beta chain) was observed in a study of shared clonotypes between healthy human individuals. Trimming at V came to 4 bases and at J to 0 bases, leaving 8 bases not matched to a gene. The CDR3 is 17 residues long. Germline V gene data show CDR1 as SEHNR and CDR2 as FQNEAQ (reference sequence). This clone showed up just once. Sequencing used immunoSEQ multiplex PCR; TCRdb keeps in-frame clones, though not all of them. This table holds about 600,000 clones, around three quarters found once. The chain joins TRBV7-9 to TRBJ2-4, with TRBD2 matching over 8 bases. This clonotype originated in a woman aged 40 to 50 in good health. Some clones in this sample may be carry-over from other donors' samples. Sequencing input: PBMCs. As DNA, the CDR3 is TGTGCCAGCAGCTCTATAGCGGGGCCCGTAGCCAAAAACATTCAGTACTTC. Translating it yields CASSSIAGPVAKNIQYF.